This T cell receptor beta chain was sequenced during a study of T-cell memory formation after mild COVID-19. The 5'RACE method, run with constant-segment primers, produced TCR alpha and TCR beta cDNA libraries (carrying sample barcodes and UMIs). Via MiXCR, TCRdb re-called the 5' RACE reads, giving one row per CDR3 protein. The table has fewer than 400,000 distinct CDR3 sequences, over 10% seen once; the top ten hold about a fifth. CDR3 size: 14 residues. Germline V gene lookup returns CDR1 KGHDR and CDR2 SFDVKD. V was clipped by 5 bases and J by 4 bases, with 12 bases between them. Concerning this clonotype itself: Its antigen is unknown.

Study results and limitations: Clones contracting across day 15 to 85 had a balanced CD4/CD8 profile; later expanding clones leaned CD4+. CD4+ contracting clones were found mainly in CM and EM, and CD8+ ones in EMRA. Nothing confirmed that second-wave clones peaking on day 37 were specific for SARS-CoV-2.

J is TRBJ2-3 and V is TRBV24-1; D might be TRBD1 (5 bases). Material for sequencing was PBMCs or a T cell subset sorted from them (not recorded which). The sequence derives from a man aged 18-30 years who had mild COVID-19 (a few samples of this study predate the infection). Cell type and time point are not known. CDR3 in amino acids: CATSGPTASDTQYF. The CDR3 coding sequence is TGTGCCACCAGTGGCCCGACAGCGTCAGATACGCAGTATTTT.